This TCR beta chain was recovered during a study of graft-versus-host responses after intestinal transplantation. General study points: GvH clones detected in recipient marrow included some appearing first in ileum or blood. Peak GvH clone levels in circulation were associated with early post-transplant HvG declines. Clonal ratios of graft-versus-host to host-versus-graft in allografts were high for patients exhibiting graft-donor T cell macrochimerism.

As for this clone: Its target is not known.

Sequencing used immunoSEQ multiplex PCR; TCRdb keeps in-frame clones, though not all of them. The sample contains 84,000 or so clones, 90% to 95% of which appear only once. V was pared by 0 bases and J by 3 bases, with 8 bases between. The germline gives CDR1 MNHNY, CDR2 SVGAGI (reference sequence). This CDR3 is built from 14 residues. The gene calls are TRBV6-6 and TRBJ2-5; D remains unclear. Sequenced material: unstimulated CD8+ T cells sorted from spleen or lymph node cells, taken before transplant. The TCR originated in a human donor who was the organ donor for an intestinal transplant. The CDR3 protein is CASSYSIREETQYF. In DNA, the CDR3 is TGTGCCAGCAGTTACTCGATCCGGGAAGAGACCCAGTACTTC.